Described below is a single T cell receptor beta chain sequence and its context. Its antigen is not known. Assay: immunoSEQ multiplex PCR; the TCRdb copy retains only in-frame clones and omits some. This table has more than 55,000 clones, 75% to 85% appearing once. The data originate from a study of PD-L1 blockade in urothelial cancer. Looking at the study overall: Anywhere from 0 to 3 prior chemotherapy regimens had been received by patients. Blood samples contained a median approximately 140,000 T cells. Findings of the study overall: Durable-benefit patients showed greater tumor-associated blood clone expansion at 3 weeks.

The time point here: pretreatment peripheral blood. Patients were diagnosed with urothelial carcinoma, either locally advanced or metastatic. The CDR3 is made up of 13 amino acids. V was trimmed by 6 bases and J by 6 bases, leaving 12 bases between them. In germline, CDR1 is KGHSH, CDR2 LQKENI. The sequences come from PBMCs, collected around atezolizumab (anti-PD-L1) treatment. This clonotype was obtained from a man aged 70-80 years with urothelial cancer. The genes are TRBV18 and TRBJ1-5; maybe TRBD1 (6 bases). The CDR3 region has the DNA TGTGCCAGCTCCCCAGGGGAGGGTCAGCCCCAGCATTTT. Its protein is CASSPGEGQPQHF.